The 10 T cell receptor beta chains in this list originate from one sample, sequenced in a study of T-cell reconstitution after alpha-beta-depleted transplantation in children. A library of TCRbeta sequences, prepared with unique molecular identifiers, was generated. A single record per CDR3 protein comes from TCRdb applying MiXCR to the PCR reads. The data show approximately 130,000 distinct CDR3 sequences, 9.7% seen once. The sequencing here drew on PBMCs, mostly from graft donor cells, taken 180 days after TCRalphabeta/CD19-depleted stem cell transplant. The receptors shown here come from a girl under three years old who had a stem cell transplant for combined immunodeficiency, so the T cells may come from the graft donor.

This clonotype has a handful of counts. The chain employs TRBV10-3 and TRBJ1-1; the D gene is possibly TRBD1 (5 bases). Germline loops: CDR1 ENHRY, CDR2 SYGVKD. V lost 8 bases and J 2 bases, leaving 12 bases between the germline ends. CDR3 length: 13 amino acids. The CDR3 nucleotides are TGTGCCATCTGCGGGGCCCTTAACACTGAAGCTTTCTTT. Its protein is CAICGALNTEAFF.

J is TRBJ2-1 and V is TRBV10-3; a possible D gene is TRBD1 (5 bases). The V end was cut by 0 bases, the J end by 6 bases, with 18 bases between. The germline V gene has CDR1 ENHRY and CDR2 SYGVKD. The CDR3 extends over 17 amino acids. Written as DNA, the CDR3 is TGTGCCATCAGTGAGTCAAGGGGTCTCACCAAGGGCAATGAGCAGTTCTTC. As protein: CAISESRGLTKGNEQFF.

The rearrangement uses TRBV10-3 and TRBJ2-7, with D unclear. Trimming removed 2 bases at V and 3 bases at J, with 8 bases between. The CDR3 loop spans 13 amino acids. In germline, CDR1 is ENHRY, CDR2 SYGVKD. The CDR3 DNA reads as TGTGCCATCAGTGAGCTCAGGTTCTACGAGCAGTACTTC. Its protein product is CAISELRFYEQYF.

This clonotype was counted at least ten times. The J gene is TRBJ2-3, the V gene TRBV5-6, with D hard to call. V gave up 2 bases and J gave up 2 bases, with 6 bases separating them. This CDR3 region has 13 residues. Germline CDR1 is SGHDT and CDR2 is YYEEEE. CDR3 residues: CASSLRLTDTQYF. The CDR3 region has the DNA TGTGCCAGCAGCTTAAGGCTCACAGATACGCAGTATTTT.

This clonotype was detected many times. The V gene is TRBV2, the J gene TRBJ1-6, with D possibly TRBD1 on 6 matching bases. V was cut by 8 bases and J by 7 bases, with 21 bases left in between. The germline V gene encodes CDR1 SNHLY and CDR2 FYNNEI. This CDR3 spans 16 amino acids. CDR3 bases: TGTGCCAGCCGGGACTTGGACAGCAGTGGAAATTCACCCCTCCACTTT. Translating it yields CASRDLDSSGNSPLHF.

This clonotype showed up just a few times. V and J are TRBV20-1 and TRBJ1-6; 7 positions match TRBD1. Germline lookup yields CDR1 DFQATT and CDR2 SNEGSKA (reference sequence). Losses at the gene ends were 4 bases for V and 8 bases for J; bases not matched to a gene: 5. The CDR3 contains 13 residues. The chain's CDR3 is CSAIGRGHSPLHF. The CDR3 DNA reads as TGCAGTGCTATAGGAAGGGGGCATTCACCCCTCCACTTT.

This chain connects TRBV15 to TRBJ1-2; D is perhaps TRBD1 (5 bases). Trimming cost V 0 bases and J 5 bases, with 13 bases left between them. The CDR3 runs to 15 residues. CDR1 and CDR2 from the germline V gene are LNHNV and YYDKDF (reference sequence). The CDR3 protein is CATSRDQRRVYGYTF. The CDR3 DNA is TGTGCCACCAGCAGAGATCAGCGCAGGGTATATGGCTACACCTTC.

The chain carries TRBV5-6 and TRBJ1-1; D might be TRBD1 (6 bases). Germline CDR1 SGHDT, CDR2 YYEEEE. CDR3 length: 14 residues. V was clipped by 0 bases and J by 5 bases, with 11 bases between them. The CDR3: CASSLGTGLTEAFF. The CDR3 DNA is TGTGCCAGCAGCTTGGGCACAGGGCTTACTGAAGCTTTCTTT.

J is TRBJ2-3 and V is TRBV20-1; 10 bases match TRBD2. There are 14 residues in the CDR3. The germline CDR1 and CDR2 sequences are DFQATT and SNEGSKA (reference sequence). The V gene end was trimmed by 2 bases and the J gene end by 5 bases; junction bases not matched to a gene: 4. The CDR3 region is CSARLAGVLDTQYF. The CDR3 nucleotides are TGCAGTGCTAGACTAGCGGGAGTTTTAGATACGCAGTATTTT.

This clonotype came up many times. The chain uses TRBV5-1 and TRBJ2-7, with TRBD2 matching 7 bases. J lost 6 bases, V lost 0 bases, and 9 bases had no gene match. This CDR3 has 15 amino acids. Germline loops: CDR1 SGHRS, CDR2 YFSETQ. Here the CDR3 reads CASSLVIGLGFEQYF. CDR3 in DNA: TGCGCCAGCAGCTTGGTAATAGGACTAGGATTCGAGCAGTACTTC.